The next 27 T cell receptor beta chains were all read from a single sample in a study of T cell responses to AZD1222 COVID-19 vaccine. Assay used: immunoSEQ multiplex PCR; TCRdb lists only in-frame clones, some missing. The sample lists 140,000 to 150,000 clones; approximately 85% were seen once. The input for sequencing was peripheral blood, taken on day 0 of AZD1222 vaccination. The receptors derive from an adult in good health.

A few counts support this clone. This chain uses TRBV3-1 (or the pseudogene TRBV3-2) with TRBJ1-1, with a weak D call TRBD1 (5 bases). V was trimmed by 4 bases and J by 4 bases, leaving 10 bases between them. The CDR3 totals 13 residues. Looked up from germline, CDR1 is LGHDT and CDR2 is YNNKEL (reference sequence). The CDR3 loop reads CASSPPGGTEAFF. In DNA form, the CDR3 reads TGTGCCAGCAGCCCCCCCGGGGGCACTGAAGCTTTCTTT.

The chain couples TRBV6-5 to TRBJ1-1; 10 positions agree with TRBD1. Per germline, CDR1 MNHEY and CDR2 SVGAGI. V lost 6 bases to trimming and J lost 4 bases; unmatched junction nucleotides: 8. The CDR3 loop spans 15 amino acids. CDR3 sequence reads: CASSPGTGVGTEAFF. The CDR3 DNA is TGTGCCAGCAGCCCCGGGACAGGGGTAGGCACTGAAGCTTTCTTT.

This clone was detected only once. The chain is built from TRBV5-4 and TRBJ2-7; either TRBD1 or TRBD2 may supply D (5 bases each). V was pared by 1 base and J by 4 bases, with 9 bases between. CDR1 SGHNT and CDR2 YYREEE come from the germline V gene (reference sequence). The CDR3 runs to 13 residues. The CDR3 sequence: CASSLWGNYEQYF. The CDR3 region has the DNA TGTGCCAGCAGCTTGTGGGGGAATTACGAGCAGTACTTC.

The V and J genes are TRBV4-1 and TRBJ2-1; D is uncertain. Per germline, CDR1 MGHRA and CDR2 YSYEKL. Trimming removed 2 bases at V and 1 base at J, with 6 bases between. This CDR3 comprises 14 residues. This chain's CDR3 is CASSQRVSYNEQFF. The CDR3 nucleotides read TGCGCCAGCAGCCAAAGGGTTTCCTACAATGAGCAGTTCTTC.

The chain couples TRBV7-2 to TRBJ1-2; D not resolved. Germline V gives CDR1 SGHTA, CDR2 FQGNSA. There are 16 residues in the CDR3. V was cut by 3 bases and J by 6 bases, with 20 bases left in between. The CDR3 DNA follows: TGTGCCAGCAGCTTGGTCCCGGTCGCCGGCATTCATGGCTACACCTTC. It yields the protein CASSLVPVAGIHGYTF.

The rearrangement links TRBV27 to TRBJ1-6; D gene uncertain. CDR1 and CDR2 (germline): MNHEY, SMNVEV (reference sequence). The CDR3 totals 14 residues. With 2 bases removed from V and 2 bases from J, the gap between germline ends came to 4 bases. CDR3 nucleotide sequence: TGTGCCAGCAGTTTAGCCCCCTATAATTCACCCCTCCACTTT. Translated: CASSLAPYNSPLHF.

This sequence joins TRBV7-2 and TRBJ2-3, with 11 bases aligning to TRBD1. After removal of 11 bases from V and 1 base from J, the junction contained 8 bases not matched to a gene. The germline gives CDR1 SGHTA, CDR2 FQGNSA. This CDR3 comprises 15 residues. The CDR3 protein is CAGQQGQGGTDTQYF. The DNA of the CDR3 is TGTGCCGGGCAACAGGGACAGGGGGGCACAGATACGCAGTATTTT.

The DNA for the CDR3 is TGTGCCAGTAGTCCCCTGGCGGGGACTAGCAATCAGCCCCAGCATTTT. Its translation is CASSPLAGTSNQPQHF. The rearrangement uses TRBV19 and TRBJ1-5; D may be TRBD1 (5 bases). CDR3 length equals 16 residues. The V end lost 5 bases, the J end lost 0 bases, and 14 bases lay between the germline ends. CDR1 and CDR2 (germline): LNHDA, SQIVND (reference sequence).

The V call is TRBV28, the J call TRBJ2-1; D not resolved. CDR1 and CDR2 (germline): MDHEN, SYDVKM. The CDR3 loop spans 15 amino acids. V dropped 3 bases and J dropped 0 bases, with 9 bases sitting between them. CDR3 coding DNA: TGTGCCAGCAGTTTGGAACTCGTCTCCTACAATGAGCAGTTCTTC. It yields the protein CASSLELVSYNEQFF.

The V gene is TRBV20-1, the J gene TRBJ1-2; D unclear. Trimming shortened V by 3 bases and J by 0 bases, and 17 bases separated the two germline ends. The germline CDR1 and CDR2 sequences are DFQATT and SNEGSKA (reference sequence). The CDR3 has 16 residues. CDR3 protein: CSASPPRFSTNYGYTF. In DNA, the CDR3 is TGCAGTGCTAGTCCACCAAGGTTTTCTACTAACTATGGCTACACCTTC.

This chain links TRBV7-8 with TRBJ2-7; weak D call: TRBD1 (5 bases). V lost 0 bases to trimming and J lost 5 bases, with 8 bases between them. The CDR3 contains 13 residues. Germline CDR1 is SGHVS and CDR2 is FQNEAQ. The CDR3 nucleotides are TGTGCCAGCAGCTTAGCGGGGCTGAACGAGCAGTACTTC. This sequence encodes CASSLAGLNEQYF.

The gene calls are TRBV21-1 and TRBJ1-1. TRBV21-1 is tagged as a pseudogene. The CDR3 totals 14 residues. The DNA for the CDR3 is TGTGCCAGCAAGGCACGGGGACTGAACACTGAAGCTTTCTTT. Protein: CASKARGLNTEAFF.

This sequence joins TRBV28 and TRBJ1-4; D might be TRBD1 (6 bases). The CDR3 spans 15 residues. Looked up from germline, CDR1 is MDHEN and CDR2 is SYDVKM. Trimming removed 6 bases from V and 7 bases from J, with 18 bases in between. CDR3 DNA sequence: TGTGCCAGCAGCCTCTACCAGGACAGTATTGAAAAACTGTTTTTT. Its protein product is CASSLYQDSIEKLFF.

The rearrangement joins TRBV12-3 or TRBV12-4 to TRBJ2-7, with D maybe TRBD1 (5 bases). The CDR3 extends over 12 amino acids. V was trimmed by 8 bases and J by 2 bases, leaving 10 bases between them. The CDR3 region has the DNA TGTGCCAGCGGGGCTACTGCCTACGAGCAGTACTTC. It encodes CASGATAYEQYF.

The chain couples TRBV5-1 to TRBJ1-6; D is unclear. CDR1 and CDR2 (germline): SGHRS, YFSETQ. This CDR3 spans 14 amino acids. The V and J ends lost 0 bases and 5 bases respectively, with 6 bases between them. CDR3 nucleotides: TGCGCCAGCAGCTTGGAGAGAAATAATTCACCCCTCCACTTT. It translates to CASSLERNNSPLHF.

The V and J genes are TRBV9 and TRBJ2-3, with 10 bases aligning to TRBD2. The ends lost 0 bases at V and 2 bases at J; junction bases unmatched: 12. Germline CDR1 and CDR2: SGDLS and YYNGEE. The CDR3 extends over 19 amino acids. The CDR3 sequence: CASSVGRLAGVRVTDTQYF. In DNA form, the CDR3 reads TGTGCCAGCAGCGTAGGACGGCTAGCGGGAGTCCGGGTCACAGATACGCAGTATTTT.

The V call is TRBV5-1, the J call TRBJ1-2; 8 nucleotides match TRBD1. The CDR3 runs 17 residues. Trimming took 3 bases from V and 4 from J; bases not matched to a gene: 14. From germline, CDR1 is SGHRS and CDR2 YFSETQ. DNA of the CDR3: TGCGCCAGCAGCTCCCTCCCGGGGACAGGTGACTTCTATGGCTACACCTTC. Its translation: CASSSLPGTGDFYGYTF.

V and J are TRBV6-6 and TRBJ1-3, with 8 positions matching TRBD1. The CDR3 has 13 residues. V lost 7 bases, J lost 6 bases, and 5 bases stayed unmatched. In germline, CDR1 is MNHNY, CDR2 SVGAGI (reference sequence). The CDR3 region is CASKPTGENTIYF. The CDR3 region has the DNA TGTGCCAGCAAACCGACAGGGGAAAACACCATATATTTT.

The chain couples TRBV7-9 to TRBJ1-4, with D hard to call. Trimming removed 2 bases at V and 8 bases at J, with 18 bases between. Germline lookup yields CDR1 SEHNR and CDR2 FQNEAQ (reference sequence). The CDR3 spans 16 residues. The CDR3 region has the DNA TGTGCCAGCAGCTTAAGGGAACACCTTAGTTCCGAAAAACTGTTTTTT. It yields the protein CASSLREHLSSEKLFF.

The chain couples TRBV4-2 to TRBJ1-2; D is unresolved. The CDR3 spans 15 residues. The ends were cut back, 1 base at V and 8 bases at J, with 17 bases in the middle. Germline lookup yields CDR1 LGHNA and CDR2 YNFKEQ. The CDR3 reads CASSQVGLRVGGYTF. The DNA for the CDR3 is TGTGCCAGCAGCCAAGTCGGGTTGAGGGTCGGGGGCTACACCTTC.

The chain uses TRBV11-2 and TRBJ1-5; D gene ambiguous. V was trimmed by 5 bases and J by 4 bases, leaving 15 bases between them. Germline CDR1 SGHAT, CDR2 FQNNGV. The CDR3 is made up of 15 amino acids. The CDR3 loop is CASSLDPTRNQPQHF. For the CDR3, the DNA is TGTGCCAGCAGCCTGGACCCCACCCGGAATCAGCCCCAGCATTTT.

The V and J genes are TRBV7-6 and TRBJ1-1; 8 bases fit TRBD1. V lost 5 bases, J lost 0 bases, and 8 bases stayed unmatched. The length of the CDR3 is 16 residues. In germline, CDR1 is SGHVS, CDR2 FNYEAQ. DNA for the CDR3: TGTGCCAGCAGCCTAAGTGCAGGGGGCGTGAACACTGAAGCTTTCTTT. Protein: CASSLSAGGVNTEAFF.

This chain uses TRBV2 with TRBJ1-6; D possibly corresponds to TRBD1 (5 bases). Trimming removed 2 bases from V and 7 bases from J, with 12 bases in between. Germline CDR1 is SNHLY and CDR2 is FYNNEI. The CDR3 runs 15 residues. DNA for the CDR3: TGTGCCAGCAGTGAATCAGGGAGCTGGAATTCACCCCTCCACTTT. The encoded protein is CASSESGSWNSPLHF.

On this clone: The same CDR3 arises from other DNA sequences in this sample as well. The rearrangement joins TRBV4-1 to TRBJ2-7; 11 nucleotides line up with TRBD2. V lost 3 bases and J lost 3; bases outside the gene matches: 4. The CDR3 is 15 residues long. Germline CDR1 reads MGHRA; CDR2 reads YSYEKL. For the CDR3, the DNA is TGCGCCAGCAGCCAGGTTCTAGCGGGGGGCTACGAGCAGTACTTC. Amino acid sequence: CASSQVLAGGYEQYF.

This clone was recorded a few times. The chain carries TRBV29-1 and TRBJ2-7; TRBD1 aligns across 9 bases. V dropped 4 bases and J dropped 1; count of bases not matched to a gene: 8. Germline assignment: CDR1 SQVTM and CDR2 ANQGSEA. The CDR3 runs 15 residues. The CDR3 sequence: CSVGLRQGGSYEQYF. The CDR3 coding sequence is TGCAGCGTTGGCCTCCGACAGGGGGGTTCCTACGAGCAGTACTTC.

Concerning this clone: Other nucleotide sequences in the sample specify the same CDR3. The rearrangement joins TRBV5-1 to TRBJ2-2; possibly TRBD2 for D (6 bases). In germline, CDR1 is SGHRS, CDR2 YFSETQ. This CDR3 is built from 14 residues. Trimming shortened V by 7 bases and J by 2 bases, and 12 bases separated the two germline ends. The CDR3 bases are TGCGCCAGCTGCGGAGGGGATAACACCGGGGAGCTGTTTTTT. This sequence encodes CASCGGDNTGELFF. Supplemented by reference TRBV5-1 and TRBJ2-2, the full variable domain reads KAGVTQTPRYLIKTRGQQVTLSCSPISGHRSVSWYQQTPGQGLQFLFEYFSETQRNKGNFPGRFSGRQFSNSRSEMNVSTLELGDSALYLCASCGGDNTGELFFGEGSRLTVL.

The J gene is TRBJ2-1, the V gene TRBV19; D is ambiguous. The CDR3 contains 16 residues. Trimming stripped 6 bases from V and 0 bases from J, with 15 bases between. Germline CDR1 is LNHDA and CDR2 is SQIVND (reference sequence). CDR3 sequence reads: CASRLSTASSYNEQFF. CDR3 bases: TGTGCCAGTAGATTGTCGACGGCGAGCTCCTACAATGAGCAGTTCTTC.